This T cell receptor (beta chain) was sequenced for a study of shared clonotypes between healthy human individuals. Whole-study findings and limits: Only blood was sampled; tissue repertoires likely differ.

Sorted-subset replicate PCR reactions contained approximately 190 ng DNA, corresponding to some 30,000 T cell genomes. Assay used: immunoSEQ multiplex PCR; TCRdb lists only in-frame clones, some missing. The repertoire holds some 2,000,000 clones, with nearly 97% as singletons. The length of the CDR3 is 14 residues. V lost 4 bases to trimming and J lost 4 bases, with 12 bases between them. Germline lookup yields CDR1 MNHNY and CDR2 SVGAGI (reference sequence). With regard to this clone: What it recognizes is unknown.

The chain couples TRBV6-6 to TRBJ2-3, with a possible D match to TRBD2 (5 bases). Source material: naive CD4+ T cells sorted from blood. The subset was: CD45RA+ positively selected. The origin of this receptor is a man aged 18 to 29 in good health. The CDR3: CASSLLDNPDTQYF. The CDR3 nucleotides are TGTGCCAGCAGTTTACTAGACAATCCAGATACGCAGTATTTT.